A selection of T cell receptor beta chains follows, all from one sample in a study of control samples from healthy donors and cancer patients. Produced via immunoSEQ multiplex PCR; TCRdb's table is partial and in-frame only. This sample carries 35,000 to 55,000 clones, approximately 89% of them seen once, and the ten largest clones take approximately 10%. Sequencing was carried out using PBMCs. These receptors all stem from an older woman with lung cancer. The CDR3 runs from the conserved cysteine through the conserved F or W. D genes are given only for firm matches. Clone size is not always given. Where it is, it says once, few, many or a class for expanded clones.

v_call clone_size d_call cdr3_aa
TRBV30 NA NA CAWNWGVGGNYGYTF
TRBV5-1 once NA CASSFDRSYEQYF
TRBV10-2 NA NA CASSEWSGGNTEAFF
TRBV30 NA TRBD2 CACRLAGIVGFYEQYF
TRBV5-6 NA NA CASSFLGTTKKWPLHF
TRBV7-9 NA TRBD1 CASSKEGQGGMNTEAFF
TRBV9 NA NA CASSVGGHWDEQFF
TRBV6-5 NA NA CASSWGTPANNEQFF
TRBV9 NA NA CASSVEHNTEAFF
TRBV19 NA NA CASSIDRSSYNEQFF
TRBV30 NA NA CAWSAPGTLNTQYF
TRBV11-3 NA TRBD2 CASSLLSWTSPINEQFF
TRBV5-1 NA NA CASSLVSTTVSYEQYF
TRBV4-2 NA NA CASSQGRAGYTF
TRBV9 NA NA CASSTDSGGLSNQPQHF
TRBV7-7 once NA CASSQDPEETQYF
TRBV19 NA NA CASSIFGGMNTEAFF
TRBV4-1 NA TRBD1 CASSQERTGGYYEQYF
TRBV9 few TRBD1 CASSAGTGGSYEQYF
TRBV7-3 NA NA CASSPQGGDTEAFF
TRBV5-1 once TRBD1 CASSLGQGRQPQHF
TRBV30 once TRBD1 CAWRSGTGGRQPQHF
TRBV7-9 NA NA CASSWDTGELFF
TRBV9 NA NA CASSLRGAGDEKLFF
TRBV7-3 NA NA CASSLTERDEQFF
TRBV5-1 once NA CASRMGGEQYF
TRBV5-4 NA TRBD1 CASSRGQATYEQYF
TRBV7-9 NA TRBD1 CASSSRDRGTNEKLFF
TRBV18 once NA CASSPENKETQYF
TRBV30 NA NA CAWGTYSNQPQHF
TRBV7-2 NA NA CASSLARGSYEQYF
TRBV5-4 NA TRBD1 CASSRRGQYEKLFF
TRBV5-4 NA NA CASSLDRRNTEAFF
TRBV6-1 NA NA CASSEGGGTYNEQFF
TRBV18 NA TRBD1 CASSPEQGLRVADTQYF
TRBV3-1/TRBV3-2 NA NA CASSQYGDGYTF
TRBV3-1/TRBV3-2 NA TRBD2 CASSQGSGSGVDTQYF
TRBV25-1 NA NA CASSEWEHSNTEAFF
TRBV5-6 NA NA CASSLDYGTYEQYF
TRBV27 once TRBD1 CASSLRVGTGTYEQYF
TRBV4-3 NA TRBD2 CASSQEVTSGRRGTQYF
TRBV19 NA NA CASSTTNGAGELFF
TRBV7-9 NA TRBD2 CASSLSWGLASYEQYF
TRBV4-3 NA NA CASSQWLSSTDTQYF
TRBV5-1 once NA CASSALAPSSYNEQFF
TRBV27 NA TRBD2 CASSWRELVKNIQYF
TRBV2 NA NA CASSEQGNTEAFF